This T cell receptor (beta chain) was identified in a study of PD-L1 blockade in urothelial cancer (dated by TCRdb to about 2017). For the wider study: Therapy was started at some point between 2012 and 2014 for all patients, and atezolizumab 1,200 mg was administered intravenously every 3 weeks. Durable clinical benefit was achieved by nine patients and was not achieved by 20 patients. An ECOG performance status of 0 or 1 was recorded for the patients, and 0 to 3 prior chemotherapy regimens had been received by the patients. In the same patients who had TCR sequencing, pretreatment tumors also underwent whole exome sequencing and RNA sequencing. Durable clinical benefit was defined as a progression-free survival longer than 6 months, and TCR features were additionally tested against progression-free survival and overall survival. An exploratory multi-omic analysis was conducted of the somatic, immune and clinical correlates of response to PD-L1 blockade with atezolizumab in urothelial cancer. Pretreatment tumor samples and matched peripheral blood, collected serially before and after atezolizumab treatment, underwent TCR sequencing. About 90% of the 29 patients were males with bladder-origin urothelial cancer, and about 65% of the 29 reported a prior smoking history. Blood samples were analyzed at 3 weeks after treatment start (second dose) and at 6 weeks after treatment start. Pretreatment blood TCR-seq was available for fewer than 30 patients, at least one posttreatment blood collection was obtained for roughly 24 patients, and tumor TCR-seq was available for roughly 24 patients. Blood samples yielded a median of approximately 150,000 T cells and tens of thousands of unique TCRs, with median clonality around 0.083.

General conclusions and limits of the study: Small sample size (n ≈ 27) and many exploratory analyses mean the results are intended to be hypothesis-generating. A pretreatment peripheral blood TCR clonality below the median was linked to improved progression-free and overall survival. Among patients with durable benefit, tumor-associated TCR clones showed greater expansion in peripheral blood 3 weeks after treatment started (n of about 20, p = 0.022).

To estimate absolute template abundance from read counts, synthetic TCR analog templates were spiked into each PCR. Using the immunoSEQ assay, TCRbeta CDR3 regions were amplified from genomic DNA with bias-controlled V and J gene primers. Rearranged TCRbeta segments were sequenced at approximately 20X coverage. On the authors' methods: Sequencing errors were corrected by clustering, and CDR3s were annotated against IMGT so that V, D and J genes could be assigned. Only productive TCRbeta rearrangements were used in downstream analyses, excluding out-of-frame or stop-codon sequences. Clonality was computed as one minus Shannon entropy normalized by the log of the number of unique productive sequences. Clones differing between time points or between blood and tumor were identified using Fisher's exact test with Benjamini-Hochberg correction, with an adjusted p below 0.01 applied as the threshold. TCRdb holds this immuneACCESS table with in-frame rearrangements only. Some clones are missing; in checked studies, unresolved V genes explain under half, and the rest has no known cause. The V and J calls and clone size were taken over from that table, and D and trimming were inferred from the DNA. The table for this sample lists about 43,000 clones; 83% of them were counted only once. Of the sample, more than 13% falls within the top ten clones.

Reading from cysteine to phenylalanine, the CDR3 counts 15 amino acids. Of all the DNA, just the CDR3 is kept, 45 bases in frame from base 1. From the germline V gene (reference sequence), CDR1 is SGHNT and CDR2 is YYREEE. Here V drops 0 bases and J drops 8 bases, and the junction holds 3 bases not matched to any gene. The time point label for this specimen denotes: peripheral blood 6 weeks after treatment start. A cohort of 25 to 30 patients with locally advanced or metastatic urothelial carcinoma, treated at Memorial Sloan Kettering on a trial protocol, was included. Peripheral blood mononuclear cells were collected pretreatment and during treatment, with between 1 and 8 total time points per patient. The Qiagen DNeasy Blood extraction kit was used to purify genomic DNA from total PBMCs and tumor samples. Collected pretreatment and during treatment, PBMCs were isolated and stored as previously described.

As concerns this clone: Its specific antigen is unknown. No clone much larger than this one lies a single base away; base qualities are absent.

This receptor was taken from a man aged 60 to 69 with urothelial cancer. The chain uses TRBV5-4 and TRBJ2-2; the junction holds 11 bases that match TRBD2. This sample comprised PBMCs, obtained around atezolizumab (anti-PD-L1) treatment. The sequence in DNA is TGTGCCAGCAGCTTGGGACTAGCGGGATCAGGGGAGCTGTTTTTT. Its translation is CASSLGLAGSGELFF.